This T cell receptor (beta chain) emerged from a study of blood T cell repertoires in COVID-19. Germline assignment: CDR1 LNHNV and CDR2 YYDKDF (reference sequence). V lost 3 bases to trimming and J lost 6 bases; unmatched junction nucleotides: 3. This CDR3 spans 14 amino acids. Authors' analysis steps: The assay estimated nucleated cells by amplifying reference gene primers. Sequenced by immunoSEQ multiplex PCR; TCRdb stores in-frame clones only, minus some. D and trimming come from the DNA, and the V and J calls and clone size come from that table. The repertoire holds about 140,000 clones, with approximately 80% as singletons.

This TCR derives from a woman aged 80 or older with active or convalescent COVID-19. What was sequenced was peripheral blood. The V and J genes are TRBV15 and TRBJ2-1; 9 positions agree with TRBD1. DNA for the CDR3: TGTGCCACCAGCAGGGACAGGGGCTCCAATGAGCAGTTCTTC. Protein: CATSRDRGSNEQFF.